This T cell receptor (beta chain) came from a study of blood T cell repertoires in COVID-19. CDR1 and CDR2 (germline): LNHDA, SQIVND (reference sequence). This CDR3 contains 16 residues. V lost 3 bases and J lost 4; bases outside the gene matches: 3. This clone was found once. Repertoires were generated with immunoSEQ multiplex PCR, while TCRdb's copy carries only in-frame clones and drops some. The top ten hold roughly 4.5% of the sample, which has about 85,000 clones, 90% seen once. This chain uses TRBV19 with TRBJ2-2; TRBD2 aligns across 12 bases. The TCR was taken from a woman aged 80 or older with active or convalescent COVID-19. The sequenced sample was peripheral blood. DNA of the CDR3: TGTGCCAGTAGTATTCTAGCGGGAGGGCCCACCGGGGAGCTGTTTTTT. It yields the protein CASSILAGGPTGELFF.